These 5 T cell receptor beta chains share one sample of origin, sequenced in a study of metastatic and nonmetastatic thyroid tumors. Patients underwent thyroid surgery, and none had received any treatment before it. TCRdb re-clonotyped the PCR reads through MiXCR. This repertoire shows about 33,000 clones, about a sixth found once; its top ten account for approximately 13%. Sequenced sample: blood. These receptors all stem from a male donor with papillary thyroid cancer or a benign thyroid nodule (not recorded which). Some clones in this sample may be carry-over from other donors' samples.

The table lists this clone with many counts. The V call is TRBV10-2, the J call TRBJ2-2; 9 nucleotides line up with TRBD1. In germline, CDR1 is WSHSY, CDR2 SAAADI. V lost 8 bases and J lost 2; bases outside the gene matches: 3. This CDR3 spans 14 amino acids. The CDR3 region has the DNA TGCGCCAGCCGGACAGGGGCAAACACCGGGGAGCTGTTTTTT. This translates into CASRTGANTGELFF.

The chain recombines TRBV11-2 with TRBJ2-3; possible D gene TRBD1, 5 bases. Germline CDR1 SGHAT, CDR2 FQNNGV. V lost 5 bases, J lost 6 bases, and 18 bases lay in between. The CDR3 sequence is 15 residues long. The DNA for the CDR3 is TGTGCCAGCAGCAGCGACGGAAAGGGGTTTGATACGCAGTATTTT. Protein: CASSSDGKGFDTQYF.

With respect to this clone: This specimen includes other DNA sequences encoding the same CDR3. The J gene is TRBJ2-3, the V gene TRBV6-8; 10 positions agree with TRBD2. V shed 6 bases, J shed 5 bases, and the junction held 11 bases outside the gene matches. Germline-derived CDR1 and CDR2 are MNHGY and SAAAGT. The CDR3 is 16 amino acids. The CDR3: CASSLLGVAGGDTQYF. CDR3 coding DNA: TGTGCCAGCAGCCTCCTGGGGGTAGCGGGAGGAGATACGCAGTATTTT.

A note on this clone: A much larger clone lies a single base off, so this may be a read error. V is TRBV5-1 and J is TRBJ1-4; 7 bases fit TRBD1. J lost 4 bases, V lost 2 bases, and 2 bases had no gene match. The CDR3 extends over 14 amino acids. Germline V gene data show CDR1 as SGHRS and CDR2 as YFSETQ. CDR3 in DNA: TGCGCCAGCAGCTTCACAGGGGTTAATGAAAAACTGTTTTTT. It codes for CASSFTGVNEKLFF.

In this sample, this clone is medium-sized. The chain carries TRBV6-1 and TRBJ2-7, with 7 bases fitting TRBD1. There are 13 residues in the CDR3. CDR1 is MNHNS and CDR2 is SASEGT in the germline V gene. The V gene end was trimmed by 5 bases and the J gene end by 2 bases; junction bases not matched to a gene: 3. The CDR3 coding sequence is TGTGCCAGCAGTTCGCAGGGGGCCTACGAGCAGTACTTC. This translates into CASSSQGAYEQYF.